This entry is about one TCR beta chain. The antigen is unknown. Some second doses came at about 4 weeks and others at about 12 weeks; these were pooled. This sample is drawn from a study of T cell responses to AZD1222 COVID-19 vaccine. Findings of the study overall: Nearly half of the spike-specific TCRs reportedly recognize variant regions that carry no mutations. Repertoires were sampled only after the peak T cell response. Along spike, vaccine-associated CD4 TCRs were found throughout, with dominance at 160-218 and 743-854.

Produced via immunoSEQ multiplex PCR; TCRdb's table is partial and in-frame only. The table includes about 130,000 clones, roughly 90% detected once. The length of the CDR3 is 15 residues. Trimming removed 1 base from V and 5 bases from J, with 12 bases in between. CDR1 is SGHTA, CDR2 FQGNSA, per germline. This rearrangement joins TRBV7-2 to TRBJ1-5; D is unresolved. Sequencing was performed on peripheral blood, taken 28 days after the second AZD1222 dose. This receptor was taken from an adult who received the AZD1222 COVID-19 vaccine. The CDR3 bases are TGTGCCAGCAGCTTAGACGCGGTTGGTGATCAGCCCCAGCATTTT. Translating it yields CASSLDAVGDQPQHF. Looking up the rest from reference TRBV7-2 and TRBJ1-5 gives the full variable domain: GAGVSQSPSNKVTEKGKDVELRCDPISGHTALYWYRQSLGQGLEFLIYFQGNSAPDKSGLPSDRFSAERTGGSVSTLTIQRTQQEDSAVYLCASSLDAVGDQPQHFGDGTRLSIL.